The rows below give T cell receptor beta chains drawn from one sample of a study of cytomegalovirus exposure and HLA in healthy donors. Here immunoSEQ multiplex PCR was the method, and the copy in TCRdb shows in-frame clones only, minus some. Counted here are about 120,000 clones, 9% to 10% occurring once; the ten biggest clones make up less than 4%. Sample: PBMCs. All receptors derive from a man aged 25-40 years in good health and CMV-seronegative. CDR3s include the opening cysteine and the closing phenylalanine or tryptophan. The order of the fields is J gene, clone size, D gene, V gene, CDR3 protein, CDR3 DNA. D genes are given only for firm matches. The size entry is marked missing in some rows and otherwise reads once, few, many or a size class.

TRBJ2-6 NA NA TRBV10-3 CAIGDSSGANVLTF TGTGCCATCGGAGACAGTTCTGGGGCCAACGTCCTGACTTTC
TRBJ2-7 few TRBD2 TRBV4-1 CASSFRTSGSYEQYF TGCGCCAGCAGCTTTCGGACTAGCGGGAGCTACGAGCAGTACTTC
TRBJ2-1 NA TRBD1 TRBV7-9 CASSRTIRGLDPNEQFF TGTGCCAGCAGCCGAACAATCAGGGGGTTGGATCCCAATGAGCAGTTCTTC
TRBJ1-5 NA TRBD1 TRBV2 CASTTKTGERSNQPQHF TGTGCCAGCACCACCAAGACAGGGGAGAGGAGCAATCAGCCCCAGCATTTT
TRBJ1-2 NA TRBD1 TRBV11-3 CASSLRQGAGYTF TGTGCCAGCAGCTTAAGACAGGGGGCTGGCTACACCTTC
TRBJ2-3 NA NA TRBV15 CATSRGQVSTDTQYF TGTGCCACCAGCAGAGGACAGGTTAGCACAGATACGCAGTATTTT
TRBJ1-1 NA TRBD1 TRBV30 CAWRGEFRDRNTEAFF TGTGCCTGGAGGGGGGAATTCCGGGACAGGAACACTGAAGCCTTCTTT
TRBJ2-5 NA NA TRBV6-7 CASSLAEIKKTQYF TGTGCCAGCAGCCTCGCGGAAATCAAGAAGACCCAGTACTTC
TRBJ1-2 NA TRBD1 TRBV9 CASSAWDRATGYGYTF TGTGCCAGCAGCGCCTGGGACAGGGCTACGGGCTATGGCTACACCTTC
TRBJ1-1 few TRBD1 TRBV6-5 CASSSGGTEAFF TGTGCCAGCAGTTCAGGGGGCACTGAAGCTTTCTTT
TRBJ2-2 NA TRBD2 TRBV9 CASTEVAGPNTGELFF TGTGCCAGCACTGAAGTAGCGGGACCTAACACCGGGGAGCTGTTTTTT
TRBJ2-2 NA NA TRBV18 CASSPLQANTGELFF TGTGCCAGCTCACCACTACAGGCGAACACCGGGGAGCTGTTTTTT
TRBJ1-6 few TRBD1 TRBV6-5 CASSYSGDSNSPLHF TGTGCCAGCAGTTACTCAGGGGACAGCAATTCACCCCTCCACTTT
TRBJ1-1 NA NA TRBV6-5 CASSDRNTEAFF TGTGCCAGCTCCGACAGGAACACTGAAGCTTTCTTT
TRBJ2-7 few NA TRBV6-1 CASSVAESSYEQYF TGTGCCAGCAGTGTAGCGGAGAGCTCCTACGAGCAGTACTTC